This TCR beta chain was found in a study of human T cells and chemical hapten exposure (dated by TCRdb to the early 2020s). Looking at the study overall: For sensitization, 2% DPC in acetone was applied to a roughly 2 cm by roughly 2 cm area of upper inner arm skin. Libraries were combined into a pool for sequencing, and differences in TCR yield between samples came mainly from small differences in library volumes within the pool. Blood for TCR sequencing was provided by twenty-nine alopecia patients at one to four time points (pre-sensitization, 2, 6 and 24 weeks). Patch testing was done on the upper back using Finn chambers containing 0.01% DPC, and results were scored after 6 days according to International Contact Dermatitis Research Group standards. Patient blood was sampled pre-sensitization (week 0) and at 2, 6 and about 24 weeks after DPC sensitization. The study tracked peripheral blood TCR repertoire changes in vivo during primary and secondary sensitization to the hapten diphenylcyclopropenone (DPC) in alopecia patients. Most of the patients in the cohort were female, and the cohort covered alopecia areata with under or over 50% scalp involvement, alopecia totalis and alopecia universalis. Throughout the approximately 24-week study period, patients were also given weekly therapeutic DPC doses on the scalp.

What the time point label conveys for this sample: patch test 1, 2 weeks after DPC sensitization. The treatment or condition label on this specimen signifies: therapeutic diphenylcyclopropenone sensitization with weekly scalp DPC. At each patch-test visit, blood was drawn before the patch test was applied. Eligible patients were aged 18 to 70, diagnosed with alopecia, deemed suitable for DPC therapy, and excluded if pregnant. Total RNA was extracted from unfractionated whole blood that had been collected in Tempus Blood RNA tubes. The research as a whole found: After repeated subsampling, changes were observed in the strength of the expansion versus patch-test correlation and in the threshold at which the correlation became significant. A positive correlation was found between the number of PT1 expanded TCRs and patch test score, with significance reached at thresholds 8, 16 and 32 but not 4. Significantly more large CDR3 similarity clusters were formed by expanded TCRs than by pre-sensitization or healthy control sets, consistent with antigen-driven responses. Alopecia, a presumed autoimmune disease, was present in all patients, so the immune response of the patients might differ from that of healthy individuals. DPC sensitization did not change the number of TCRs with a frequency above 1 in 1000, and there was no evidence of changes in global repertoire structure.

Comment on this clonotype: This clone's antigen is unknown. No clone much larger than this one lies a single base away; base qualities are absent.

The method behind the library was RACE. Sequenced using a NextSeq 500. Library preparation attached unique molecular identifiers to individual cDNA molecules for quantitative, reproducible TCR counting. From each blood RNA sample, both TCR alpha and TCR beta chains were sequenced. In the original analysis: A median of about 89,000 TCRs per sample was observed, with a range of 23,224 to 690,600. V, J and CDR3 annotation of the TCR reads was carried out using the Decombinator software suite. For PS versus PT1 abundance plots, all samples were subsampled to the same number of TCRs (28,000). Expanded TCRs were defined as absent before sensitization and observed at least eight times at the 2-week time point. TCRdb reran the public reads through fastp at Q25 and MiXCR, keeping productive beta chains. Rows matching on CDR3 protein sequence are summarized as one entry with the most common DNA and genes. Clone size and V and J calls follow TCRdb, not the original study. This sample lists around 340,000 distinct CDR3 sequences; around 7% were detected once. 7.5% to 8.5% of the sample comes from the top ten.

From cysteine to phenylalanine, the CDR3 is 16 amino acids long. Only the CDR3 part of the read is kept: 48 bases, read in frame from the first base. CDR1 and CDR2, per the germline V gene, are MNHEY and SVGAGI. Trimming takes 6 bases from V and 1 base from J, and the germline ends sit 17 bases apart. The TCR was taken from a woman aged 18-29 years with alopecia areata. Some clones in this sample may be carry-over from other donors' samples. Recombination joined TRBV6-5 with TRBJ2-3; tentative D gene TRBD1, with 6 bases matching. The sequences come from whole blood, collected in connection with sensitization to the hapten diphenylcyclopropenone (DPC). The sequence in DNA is TGTGCCAGCAGGCCGGGACACACCATGGGCACAGATACGCAGTATTTT. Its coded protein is CASRPGHTMGTDTQYF.